This TCR beta chain was retrieved from a study of cytomegalovirus exposure and HLA in healthy donors. PCR was performed using 60 Vbeta and 13 Jbeta primers. The repertoire was sequenced with immunoSEQ multiplex PCR; TCRdb's copy has only in-frame clones and lacks some. The repertoire holds approximately 81,000 clones, with roughly 83% as singletons. The CDR3 contains 15 residues. The germline CDR1 and CDR2 sequences are MNHEY and SMNVEV (reference sequence). V lost 5 bases, J lost 2 bases, and 8 bases stayed unmatched. Sequenced sample: PBMCs. This receptor was obtained from a woman between 45 and 60 years old in good health and CMV-seronegative. The J gene is TRBJ2-7, the V gene TRBV27, with TRBD1 identical over 8 bases. The DNA of the CDR3 is TGTGCCAGCAGTCCGAGGAGGGACAGGACCTACGAGCAGTACTTC. Its protein is CASSPRRDRTYEQYF.